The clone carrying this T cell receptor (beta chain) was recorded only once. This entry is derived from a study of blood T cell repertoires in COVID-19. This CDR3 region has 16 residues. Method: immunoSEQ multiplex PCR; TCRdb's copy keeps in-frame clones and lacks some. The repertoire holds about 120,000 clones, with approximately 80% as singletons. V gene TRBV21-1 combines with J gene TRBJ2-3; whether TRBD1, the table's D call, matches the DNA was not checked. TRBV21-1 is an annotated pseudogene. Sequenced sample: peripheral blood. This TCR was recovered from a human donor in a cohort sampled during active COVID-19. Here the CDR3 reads CASSKRHAVGTDTQYF. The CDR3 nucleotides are TGTGCCAGCAGCAAACGACACGCCGTGGGCACAGATACGCAGTATTTT.